This T cell receptor beta chain was documented in a study of blood T cell repertoires in COVID-19. Whole-study context: Some COVID-19 samples were acute and others convalescent; all came from the United States, Italy and Spain. In each case, the material was cDNA or gDNA derived from T cells, B-cell-depleted T cells, or PBMCs.

The CDR3 has 16 residues. V was trimmed by 10 bases and J by 6 bases, leaving 25 bases between them. Germline lookup yields CDR1 SNHLY and CDR2 FYNNEI. Enrolment of Seattle patients took place during active infection, and they were followed longitudinally. As originally analysed: Researchers report that nucleated cell counts were estimated from reference gene primer amplification. Some clones are missing from TCRdb's copy, which holds only in-frame ones; the method was immunoSEQ multiplex PCR. V and J calls plus clone size are reproduced from that table; the DNA served to infer D and trimming. The sample lists over 85,000 clones; approximately 90% were seen once.

The V and J genes are TRBV2 and TRBJ2-1; maybe TRBD1 (6 bases). The receptor's source is a human donor with COVID-19, enrolled during active disease. The donor label of this sample is uncertain. The specimen sequenced was peripheral blood. The chain's CDR3 is CANLYGGGLSGNEQFF. The CDR3 coding sequence is TGTGCCAACCTATATGGGGGCGGTCTATCGGGCAATGAGCAGTTCTTC. Combining the CDR3 with reference TRBV2 and TRBJ2-1 gives the whole variable domain EPEVTQTPSHQVTQMGQEVILRCVPISNHLYFYWYRQILGQKVEFLVSFYNNEISEKSEIFDDQFSVERPDGSNFTLKIRSTKLEDSAMYFCANLYGGGLSGNEQFFGPGTRLTVL.